The T cell receptor (beta chain) under discussion was sequenced for a study of blood T cells in healthy people across ages. The study, taken as a whole, reports: Unsorted PBMCs ruled out conclusive naive versus antigen-experienced comparison. In older individuals, TCR beta diversity per million T cells was lower, falling roughly linearly with age.

Trimming shortened V by 3 bases and J by 1 base, and 10 bases separated the two germline ends. This CDR3 comprises 14 residues. Per germline, CDR1 KGHSH and CDR2 LQKENI. A note on this clonotype: The antigen is not known.

PCR was performed a second time for about 7 to 12 cycles using a sample-barcoded 5' primer and a J-beta primer mix. Every cDNA molecule carried a tag from a template-switch adaptor bearing 12 random nucleotides. TCRdb re-called the 5' RACE reads with MiXCR, one entry per CDR3 protein. This repertoire shows 2 million or so distinct CDR3 sequences, around half found once; its top ten account for 2% to 2.5%. Sequenced sample: blood. This clonotype originated in a woman in her thirties or forties in good health. The rearrangement joins TRBV18 to TRBJ2-7; D is perhaps TRBD1 or TRBD2 (5 bases each). CDR3 coding DNA: TGTGCCAGCTCACCTGGGGACGGATCCTACGAGCAGTACTTC. Translating it yields CASSPGDGSYEQYF. Complete variable domain (other parts from reference TRBV18 and TRBJ2-7): NAGVMQNPRHLVRRRGQEARLRCSPMKGHSHVYWYRQLPEEGLKFMVYLQKENIIDESGMPKERFSAEFPKEGPSILRIQQVVRGDSAAYFCASSPGDGSYEQYFGPGTRLTVT.